The clone carrying this TCR beta chain was seen at least ten times. Its specificity is not known. The data stem from a study of CD8+CD57+ T cells in acquired aplastic anemia. Overall study findings and caveats: Patients had twenty-nine CD8+ CDR3 sequences in common with controls (the shared set). Researchers reported that CD8+ Simpson's diversity was not significantly different in patients versus controls.

Genomic DNA, serving as template, underwent TCR beta VDJ and CDR3 profiling. TCRdb independently ran MiXCR on the reads; one entry per CDR3 protein. The sample consists of 400,000 to 600,000 distinct CDR3 sequences, more than 25% of them appearing once. In patients chosen for sequencing, flow cytometry had shown CD8+CD57+ cell expansion. CDR1 is SNHLY, CDR2 FYNNEI, per germline. This CDR3 contains 13 residues. Trimming removed 4 bases from V and 8 bases from J, with 9 bases in between. The sequenced sample consisted of sorted CD4+, CD8+, or CD8+CD57+ T cells (not recorded which) from PBMCs. The chain combines TRBV2 with TRBJ1-6; D unclear. The clonotype originates from a human donor with aplastic anemia. CDR3 sequence reads: CASSAAPYSPLHF. CDR3 DNA sequence: TGTGCCAGCAGTGCCGCCCCCTATTCACCCCTCCACTTT. The full variable domain, in which reference TRBV2 and TRBJ1-6 provide the parts outside the CDR3, is EPEVTQTPSHQVTQMGQEVILRCVPISNHLYFYWYRQILGQKVEFLVSFYNNEISEKSEIFDDQFSVERPDGSNFTLKIRSTKLEDSAMYFCASSAAPYSPLHFGNGTRLTVT.